In its sample, the clone carrying this T cell receptor beta chain was seen once. This entry comes from a study of shared clonotypes between healthy human individuals. The CDR3 is 13 amino acids. CDR1 and CDR2 from the germline V gene are SQVTM and ANQGSEA. V lost 3 bases to trimming and J lost 6 bases, with 11 bases between them. Several immunoSEQ plates held equal portions of the genomic DNA taken from each subset. The method was immunoSEQ multiplex PCR; TCRdb's version includes in-frame clones alone and lacks a portion of them. The sample includes about 820,000 clones, more than 85% seen only once; the top ten take less than 25%. Positive CCR7 selection of CD45RO-negative cells yielded the naive CD8 cells, and terminally differentiated effector memory CD45RA+ cells were excluded.

This receptor was obtained from a man aged 25 to 45 in good health. Sequenced sample: naive CD8+ T cells sorted from blood. The rearrangement links TRBV29-1 to TRBJ2-2, with no clear D. CDR3 in amino acids: CSVDLGGSGELFF. Written as DNA, the CDR3 is TGCAGCGTTGACCTAGGTGGATCCGGGGAGCTGTTTTTT.